A selection of T cell receptor beta chains follows, all from one sample in a study of long-term antiretroviral therapy in people with HIV. Sequencing used immunoSEQ multiplex PCR; TCRdb keeps in-frame clones, though not all of them. The data hold about 30,000 clones, with approximately 93% observed a single time. The starting material was unsorted PBMCs, obtained approximately 6.3 years after starting antiretroviral therapy. The receptors here all came from a woman in her thirties or forties with HIV. CDR3s include the opening cysteine and the closing phenylalanine or tryptophan. The order of the fields is V gene, J gene, CDR3 protein.

v_call: TRBV5-8
j_call: TRBJ1-1
cdr3_aa: CASSSYVNTEAFF

v_call: TRBV5-1
j_call: TRBJ2-5
cdr3_aa: CASTGGSSGVQETQYF

v_call: TRBV2
j_call: TRBJ2-1
cdr3_aa: CARRTSGGALNEQFF

v_call: TRBV11-1
j_call: TRBJ1-1
cdr3_aa: CASSLNEGAVRF

v_call: TRBV11-1
j_call: TRBJ2-7
cdr3_aa: CASSRDRTLGQYF

v_call: TRBV5-1
j_call: TRBJ1-4
cdr3_aa: CASSSGQAREEKLFF

v_call: TRBV11-2
j_call: TRBJ2-3
cdr3_aa: CASSLDTFTDTQYF

v_call: TRBV27
j_call: TRBJ2-7
cdr3_aa: CASSITPAHEQYF

v_call: TRBV29-1
j_call: TRBJ1-1
cdr3_aa: CSVDGGLNTEAFF

v_call: TRBV28
j_call: TRBJ2-7
cdr3_aa: CASSLADRGCSF

v_call: TRBV4-3
j_call: TRBJ2-2
cdr3_aa: CASSQDLIAFANTGELFF

v_call: TRBV2
j_call: TRBJ1-1
cdr3_aa: CASSHLGVVETEAFF

v_call: TRBV7-2
j_call: TRBJ2-3
cdr3_aa: CASSPRVWARGGSTDTQYF

v_call: TRBV19
j_call: TRBJ1-1
cdr3_aa: CASTQHGLSDRVTEAFF

v_call: TRBV19
j_call: TRBJ2-7
cdr3_aa: CASSWGTGDYEQYF

v_call: TRBV9
j_call: TRBJ2-2
cdr3_aa: CASSVASTGELFF

v_call: TRBV9
j_call: TRBJ1-1
cdr3_aa: CASSVAGQGPRNTEAFF

v_call: TRBV6-5
j_call: TRBJ1-2
cdr3_aa: CASSYRTGGGYGYTF

v_call: TRBV10-3
j_call: TRBJ2-3
cdr3_aa: CAISDRGSTDTQYF

v_call: TRBV6-5
j_call: TRBJ2-7
cdr3_aa: CASGGLTGAPYEQYF

v_call: TRBV5-4
j_call: TRBJ2-5
cdr3_aa: CASSRTGEETQYF

v_call: TRBV18
j_call: TRBJ1-4
cdr3_aa: CASSPGQGSNEKLFF

v_call: TRBV5-1
j_call: TRBJ1-2
cdr3_aa: CASTQDSAPSYGYTF

v_call: TRBV5-6
j_call: TRBJ2-7
cdr3_aa: CASSLAGIKTYEQYF

v_call: TRBV6-5
j_call: TRBJ1-1
cdr3_aa: CASSYSAVNTEAFF

v_call: TRBV29-1
j_call: TRBJ1-2
cdr3_aa: CSVEGAANYGYTF

v_call: TRBV6-5
j_call: TRBJ1-2
cdr3_aa: CASSYGEHYGYTF

v_call: TRBV11-3
j_call: TRBJ2-2
cdr3_aa: CASSPTTGDTGELFF

v_call: TRBV11-2
j_call: TRBJ2-3
cdr3_aa: CASSNTFPDTQYF

v_call: TRBV6-4
j_call: TRBJ2-2
cdr3_aa: CASSDSSLVHNGELFF

v_call: TRBV7-9
j_call: TRBJ1-2
cdr3_aa: CASSATYGTDYGYTF

v_call: TRBV6-5
j_call: TRBJ1-2
cdr3_aa: CASSYGALGYGYTF

v_call: TRBV5-5
j_call: TRBJ2-5
cdr3_aa: CASSFDYLQETQYF

v_call: TRBV7-2
j_call: TRBJ1-6
cdr3_aa: CASSVMGQGNSPLHF

v_call: TRBV2
j_call: TRBJ1-1
cdr3_aa: CASSRGQSTMNTEAFF

v_call: TRBV10-2
j_call: TRBJ2-5
cdr3_aa: CASRWDRGGQETQYF

v_call: TRBV5-1
j_call: TRBJ2-2
cdr3_aa: CASSRDSNTGELFF

v_call: TRBV2
j_call: TRBJ2-7
cdr3_aa: CASKGTGGMVQYF

v_call: TRBV7-9
j_call: TRBJ1-6
cdr3_aa: CASRTDLGMGSPLHF

v_call: TRBV7-9
j_call: TRBJ1-2
cdr3_aa: CASSLDGGGYGYTF

v_call: TRBV9
j_call: TRBJ1-1
cdr3_aa: CASSVATGDTEAFF